Detailed here is one TCR beta chain. Its antigen is unidentified. Produced via immunoSEQ multiplex PCR; TCRdb's table is partial and in-frame only. The sample records about 50,000 clones, 89% being singletons. These data are taken from a study of CD4+ T cells in melanoma. The CDR3 spans 15 residues. Germline loops: CDR1 SGDLS, CDR2 YYNGEE. V lost 4 bases, J lost 0 bases, and 4 bases stayed unmatched. General study points: A reported correlation linked neoantigen-specific CD4+ T cells to CD8+, macrophage and B cell function. Diverse differentiation states were reported for melanoma neoantigen-specific CD4+ T cells.

Input material: peripheral blood. The clonotype was recovered from a human donor with melanoma. The gene calls are TRBV9 and TRBJ2-1, with 7 positions matching TRBD2. DNA of the CDR3: TGTGCCAGCAGCAGCGGGGTCTTCTCCTACAATGAGCAGTTCTTC. Its protein product is CASSSGVFSYNEQFF.